This entry concerns a single T cell receptor (beta chain). Its antigen is unidentified. This sample is part of a study of Ad26.COV2.S vaccination and SARS-CoV-2 variants. General study results and limits: Possible underestimation of total T cell responses by the TCR breadth and depth analyses was noted.

The treatment denotes: some 20 received Ad26.COV2.S at low or high dose, single or two shots; 5 received placebo; per-sample allocation not given. On day 63 after the first injection, vaccine and placebo recipients gave samples. It was Wuhan-strain SARS-CoV-2 spike that the Ad26 vaccine vector expressed. The CDR3 runs 14 residues. V gave up 3 bases and J gave up 5 bases; unmatched junction bases: 1. Germline V gene sequence: CDR1 SGDLS, CDR2 YYNGEE. Sequenced by immunoSEQ multiplex PCR; TCRdb stores in-frame clones only, minus some. The data hold about 350,000 clones, with about 85% observed a single time.

The rearrangement joins TRBV9 to TRBJ1-6; TRBD1 matches at 8 bases. This receptor was identified in a person between 18 and 65 years old who received the Ad26.COV2.S COVID-19 vaccine or a placebo. The sequenced sample was peripheral blood, obtained in a trial of Ad26.COV2.S vaccine versus placebo. The CDR3 DNA reads TGTGCCAGCAGCGAGGGACAGGATAATTCACCCCTCCACTTT. Translation: CASSEGQDNSPLHF.